Listed below are T cell receptor beta chains from one sample, sequenced in a study of PD-1 blockade in classical Hodgkin lymphoma. TCRdb's table, derived via immunoSEQ multiplex PCR, lists solely in-frame clones and lacks some. The sample lists roughly 62,000 clones, approximately 89% seen once, with 9.5% to 15% in the top ten. The sample consisted of peripheral blood mononuclear cells (PBMCs), taken at baseline. The receptor source for this set is a human donor with classical Hodgkin lymphoma. The CDR3 runs from the conserved cysteine through the conserved F or W. The D gene is left open where the match is weak. Only part of the rows carry a size: once, few, many, or a class if the clone is expanded.

V	D	J	size	DNA	CDR3
TRBV30	NA	TRBJ2-6	NA	TGTGCCTGGAGATCTGGGGCCAACGTCCTGACTTTC	CAWRSGANVLTF
TRBV5-1	TRBD1	TRBJ1-4	once	TGCGCCAGCAGCTCCCTACAGGGGGAAAATGAAAAACTGTTTTTT	CASSSLQGENEKLFF
TRBV7-3	NA	TRBJ1-1	once	TGTGCCAGCAGCTTAGGGCCGGGGGAAGCTGAAGCTTTCTTT	CASSLGPGEAEAFF
TRBV18	TRBD1	TRBJ1-2	NA	TGTGCCAGCTCACCCGCTTTCGGGACAGGGAAAATGAGCTACACCTTC	CASSPAFGTGKMSYTF
TRBV27	NA	TRBJ1-1	once	TGTGCCAGCAGACTTGTCGCGGGGAGTAACACTGAAGCTTTCTTT	CASRLVAGSNTEAFF
TRBV5-1	NA	TRBJ1-2	NA	TGCGCCAGCAAGGCGACACAGGGCTCCAGTAACTATGGCTACACCTTC	CASKATQGSSNYGYTF
TRBV5-1	NA	TRBJ2-5	NA	TGCGCCAGCAGCTTAAGCGGCAGGGTAGAGACCCAGTACTTC	CASSLSGRVETQYF
TRBV29-1	NA	TRBJ1-1	NA	TGCAGCGTTGCTGGGACTGAAGCTTTCTTT	CSVAGTEAFF
TRBV28	NA	TRBJ2-7	medium-sized	TGTGCCAGCAGTTGGTACAGCTACGAGCAGTACTTC	CASSWYSYEQYF
TRBV4-1	TRBD1	TRBJ1-2	NA	TGCGCCAGCAGCCAGGACAGGGGCTATGGCTACACCTTC	CASSQDRGYGYTF
TRBV4-3	NA	TRBJ1-1	NA	TGCGCCAGCAGCCCCCTGCGGGGGGCGCACGCTGAAGCTTTCTTT	CASSPLRGAHAEAFF
TRBV15	TRBD2	TRBJ2-5	NA	TGTGCCACCAGCAGAGATCTAGCGGGGGCCCAGTACTTC	CATSRDLAGAQYF
TRBV7-2	TRBD1	TRBJ2-7	NA	TGTGCCAGCAGCCCGTCCGGGACAGGGAAGCGCGAGCAGTACTTC	CASSPSGTGKREQYF
TRBV7-2	TRBD2	TRBJ2-5	few	TGTGCCAGCAGCTTAGAGTCGGCGGGGGAGGAGACCCAGTACTTC	CASSLESAGEETQYF
TRBV6-1	NA	TRBJ1-1	NA	TGTGCCAGCAGTGGGAGGGTAGACGGCACTGAAGCTTTCTTT	CASSGRVDGTEAFF
TRBV23-1	NA	TRBJ1-2	NA	TGCGCCAGCAGTCCGACCAACAGGAGGGACTATGGCTACATCTTC	CASSPTNRRDYGYIF
TRBV5-1	TRBD2	TRBJ2-3	NA	TGCGCCAGCAGCCGCCCGGGACTAGCGGGGGTTACGCAGTATTTT	CASSRPGLAGVTQYF
TRBV11-2	TRBD1	TRBJ2-5	few	TGTGCCAGCAGCTTAGACGGGACAGGGGATGAGACCCAGTACTTC	CASSLDGTGDETQYF
TRBV7-2	NA	TRBJ2-2	NA	TGTGCCAGCAGCTTACAGTGGCTGAACACCGGGGAGCTGTTTTTT	CASSLQWLNTGELFF
TRBV21-1	NA	TRBJ2-7	NA	TGTGCCAGCAAATTCCGACAGGGAAGGCCTCTCGAGCAGTACTTC	CASKFRQGRPLEQYF
TRBV30	TRBD1	TRBJ1-2	many	TGTGCCTGGACCCGGGACAGTTATGGCTACACCTTC	CAWTRDSYGYTF
TRBV10-3	NA	TRBJ1-1	NA	TGTGCCATCAGTGCAGAACCCGGCACTGAAGCTTTCTTT	CAISAEPGTEAFF
TRBV7-2	NA	TRBJ2-5	few	TGTGCCAGCAGCTTAGCGAAGGGTCTTCAAGAGACCCAGTACTTC	CASSLAKGLQETQYF
TRBV6-1	NA	TRBJ2-5	NA	TGTGCCAGCAGTGATGACTACGGGGAGACCCAGTACTTC	CASSDDYGETQYF
TRBV2	NA	TRBJ1-5	NA	TGTGCCAGCAGTGAATCGGGGATTCAGCCCCAGCATTTT	CASSESGIQPQHF
TRBV18	NA	TRBJ1-1	once	TGTGCCAGCTCGTATAACAGGGTCATTACTGAAGCTTTCTTT	CASSYNRVITEAFF
TRBV6-6	NA	TRBJ2-7	NA	TGTGCCAGCAGTTACTCGGGCAGGGATGGCGAGCAGTACTTC	CASSYSGRDGEQYF
TRBV28	TRBD1	TRBJ1-2	once	TGTGCCAGCAGTACACAGGGGTATGGCTACACCTTC	CASSTQGYGYTF
TRBV27	TRBD1	TRBJ1-2	NA	TGTGCCAGCAGTTTCCGGCAGGGGGCTGGCTACACCTTC	CASSFRQGAGYTF
TRBV4-3	NA	TRBJ1-1	NA	TGCGCCAGCAGCCTTAGACCGCTCAGGCCTAACACTGAAGCTTTCTTT	CASSLRPLRPNTEAFF
TRBV11-2	NA	TRBJ1-1	NA	TGTGCCAGCACCTCCGACGGGACGGAAGCTTTCTTT	CASTSDGTEAFF
TRBV7-9	NA	TRBJ2-1	NA	TGTGCCAGCAGCCCACCACTCCACGGTGAGCAGTTCTTC	CASSPPLHGEQFF
TRBV4-1	NA	TRBJ1-1	NA	TGCGCCAGCAGCCAAGATGAGGGGGGCGCCGACACTGAAGCTTTCTTT	CASSQDEGGADTEAFF
TRBV28	NA	TRBJ1-1	NA	TGTGCCAGCAGTTTGTCTACAGGTTGGGGGAACACTGAAGCTTTCTTT	CASSLSTGWGNTEAFF
TRBV7-9	TRBD1	TRBJ2-7	NA	TGTGCCAGCAGCTCGACAGGGTACGAGCAGTACTTC	CASSSTGYEQYF
TRBV27	NA	TRBJ1-1	NA	TGTGCCAGCAATAACTTCAAGAACACTGAAGCTTTCTTT	CASNNFKNTEAFF
TRBV4-2	NA	TRBJ2-6	NA	TGTGCCAGCAGCCAAGATGCAGCGGCGGCGGGGGCCAACGTCCTGACTTTC	CASSQDAAAAGANVLTF
TRBV5-4	TRBD2	TRBJ2-3	NA	TGTGCCAGCAGCTTGGGGACTAGCGGGCCCACAGATACGCAGTATTTT	CASSLGTSGPTDTQYF
TRBV30	NA	TRBJ2-7	NA	TGTGCCTGGAGCCCGACCAGTTACTACGAGCAGTACTTC	CAWSPTSYYEQYF
TRBV9	TRBD2	TRBJ2-3	NA	TGTGCCAGCAGCACGACTAGCGGGGCCACAGATACGCAGTATTTT	CASSTTSGATDTQYF
TRBV7-9	NA	TRBJ1-2	NA	TGTGCCAGCAGCTTAGGTGGTGATGGCTACACCTTC	CASSLGGDGYTF
TRBV28	NA	TRBJ2-7	NA	TGTGCCAGCAGTTTCAGGGGTCCAAAGCGGGGCGAGCAGTACTTC	CASSFRGPKRGEQYF
TRBV7-9	NA	TRBJ2-2	NA	TGTGCCCTGGGAAGCGCTGCAACCGGGGAGCTGTTTTTT	CALGSAATGELFF
TRBV6-6	NA	TRBJ1-2	NA	TGTGCCAGTTCCCTAGGGGAAAACTATGGCTACACCTTC	CASSLGENYGYTF
TRBV28	TRBD1	TRBJ1-2	NA	TGTGCCAGCAGTTCAGGGGACAGACCAACTAACTATGGCTACACCTTC	CASSSGDRPTNYGYTF
TRBV30	NA	TRBJ2-7	NA	TGTGCCTGGTCAAGGCGCGAGCAGTACTTC	CAWSRREQYF
TRBV5-4	NA	TRBJ2-6	NA	TGTGCCAGCAGCTTGGAAACGGTCGGCTCTGGGGCCAACGTCCTGACTTTC	CASSLETVGSGANVLTF
TRBV6-6	NA	TRBJ1-1	NA	TGTGCCAGCAGTTACTCGGTGAACACTGAAGCTTTCTTT	CASSYSVNTEAFF
TRBV7-9	TRBD1	TRBJ1-6	few	TGTGCCAGCAGCTTAGGACAGGGCGGGAATACTTCACCCCTCCACTTT	CASSLGQGGNTSPLHF
TRBV6-1	NA	TRBJ2-2	NA	TGTGCCAGCAGTGAAGGGGCGGGTTACGGGGAGCTGTTTTTT	CASSEGAGYGELFF
TRBV7-2	NA	TRBJ2-5	NA	TGTGCCAGCAGTAGGCCCGAGAGTTCCTTTTACTTC	CASSRPESSFYF
TRBV19	NA	TRBJ1-1	NA	TGTGCCAGTACCGCCGATGGACAGCCGAACACTGAAGCTTTCTTT	CASTADGQPNTEAFF
TRBV11-2	NA	TRBJ1-6	NA	TGTGCCAGCAGCCGGAGTGGAAGCTCCTATAATTCACCCCTCCACTTT	CASSRSGSSYNSPLHF
TRBV30	TRBD2	TRBJ2-7	NA	TGTGCCAGTAGCGGGGGGCCCTACGAGCAGTACTTC	CASSGGPYEQYF
TRBV7-9	NA	TRBJ2-7	few	TGTGCCAGCAGCTTAGCGTTGGGCAGCGAGCAGTACTTC	CASSLALGSEQYF